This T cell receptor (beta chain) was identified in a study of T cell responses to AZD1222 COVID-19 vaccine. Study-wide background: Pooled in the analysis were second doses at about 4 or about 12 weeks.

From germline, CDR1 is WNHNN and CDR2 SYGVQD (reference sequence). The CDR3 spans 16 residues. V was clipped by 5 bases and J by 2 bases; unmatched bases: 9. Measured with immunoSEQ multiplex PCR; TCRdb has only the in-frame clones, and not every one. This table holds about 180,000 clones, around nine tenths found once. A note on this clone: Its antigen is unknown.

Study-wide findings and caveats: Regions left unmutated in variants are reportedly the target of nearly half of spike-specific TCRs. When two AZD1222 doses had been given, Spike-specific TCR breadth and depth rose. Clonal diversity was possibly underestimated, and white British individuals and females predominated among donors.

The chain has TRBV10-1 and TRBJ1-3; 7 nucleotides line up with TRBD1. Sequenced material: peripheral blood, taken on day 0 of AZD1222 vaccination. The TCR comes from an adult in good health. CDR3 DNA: TGCGCCAGCAGTCCAACAGGGGAAGGTACTGGAAACACCATATATTTT. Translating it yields CASSPTGEGTGNTIYF.